Listed below are T cell receptor beta chains from one sample, sequenced in a study of T cells in Graves' hyperthyroidism and ophthalmopathy. TCRdb re-derived calls from the multiplex PCR reads in MiXCR, one entry per CDR3 protein. The repertoire has about 400,000 distinct CDR3 sequences, roughly 13% of them found once; the top ten carry 5.3%. The sample consisted of blood. The receptors come from a woman in her late teens or twenties with Graves' hyperthyroidism. The CDR3 runs from the conserved cysteine through the conserved F or W. The D gene is left open where the match is weak. The listing skips clone size in some rows; elsewhere it reads once, few, many or a size class.

d_call j_call clone_size v_call cdr3_aa cdr3_nt
NA TRBJ2-1 many TRBV7-2 CASSLTLSAEQFF TGTGCCAGCAGCCTAACCCTGTCCGCTGAGCAGTTCTTC
TRBD1 TRBJ1-6 few TRBV5-1 CASSLPGQGNSPLHF TGCGCCAGCAGCTTGCCGGGACAGGGTAATTCACCCCTCCACTTT
NA TRBJ2-3 many TRBV27 CASSPPGWSTDTQYF TGTGCCAGCAGCCCGCCAGGGTGGAGTACAGATACGCAGTATTTT
TRBD1 TRBJ1-1 many TRBV2 CASSARGPSNTEAFF TGTGCCAGCAGTGCCAGGGGGCCTTCAAACACTGAAGCTTTCTTT
NA TRBJ2-7 NA TRBV20-1 CSARDLYGTGNSGGGYEQYF TGCAGTGCTAGAGATCTCTATGGGACAGGGAATAGCGGGGGAGGCTACGAGCAGTACTTC
NA TRBJ2-6 few TRBV28 CASRGQGHGANVLTF TGTGCCAGCAGAGGTCAGGGGCATGGGGCCAACGTCCTGACTTTC
NA TRBJ2-1 many TRBV6-1 CASSMDSSYNEQFF TGTGCCAGCAGTATGGACAGCTCCTACAATGAGCAGTTCTTC
NA TRBJ2-2 many TRBV3-1 CASSQLVTGELFF TGTGCCAGCAGCCAATTAGTTACCGGGGAGCTGTTTTTT
NA TRBJ1-1 NA TRBV14 CASSSSHLRAFF TGTGCCAGCAGCTCCTCCCATCTGAGAGCTTTCTTT
TRBD1 TRBJ1-5 many TRBV2 CASRGQGYSNQPQHF TGTGCCAGCAGAGGACAGGGTTATAGCAATCAGCCCCAGCATTTT